One T cell receptor beta chain is described in this entry. The antigen remains undetermined. In germline, CDR1 is MNHNS, CDR2 SASEGT. This CDR3 is 14 amino acids long. The V end lost 4 bases, the J end lost 0 bases, and 7 bases lay between the germline ends. Sample-barcoded 5' priming and a J-beta primer mix drove a second PCR of roughly 6 to 12 cycles. TCRdb used MiXCR to reprocess the 5' RACE reads, holding one entry per CDR3 protein. The repertoire holds approximately 2,000,000 distinct CDR3 sequences, with about 39% as singletons. These data come from a study of blood T cells in healthy people across ages. General study points: The study found more naive CD4+ cells and higher diversity in long-lived than aged donors. Leaving the PBMCs unsorted stopped any conclusive comparison of naive versus antigen-experienced cells. Roughly linear declines in TCR beta diversity per million T cells occurred with age.

The chain uses TRBV6-1 and TRBJ1-3; D call uncertain. The clonotype comes from a human donor in good health. The sample comprised blood. The CDR3 here is CASSGRFSGNTIYF. As DNA, the CDR3 is TGTGCCAGCAGTGGACGGTTCTCTGGAAACACCATATATTTT.